This T cell receptor (beta chain) emerged from a study of cytomegalovirus exposure and HLA in healthy donors. J was trimmed by 6 bases and V by 6 bases; bases with no gene match: 10. From germline, CDR1 is MNHEY and CDR2 SVGAGI. The CDR3 length is 15 residues. The PCR made use of 60 Vbeta and 13 Jbeta primers. Profiling relied on immunoSEQ multiplex PCR, and the TCRdb table lists in-frame clones only, not all of them. Here the sample spans approximately 120,000 clones, around 73% being singletons. The sample consisted of PBMCs. The TCR sequence derives from a man aged 55 to 70 in good health and CMV-seropositive. The J gene is TRBJ2-1, the V gene TRBV6-5; TRBD2 matches at 8 bases. The CDR3 is CASRIPGGAFNEQFF. The CDR3 nucleotides read TGTGCCAGCAGGATACCCGGGGGGGCCTTCAATGAGCAGTTCTTC.